This TCR beta chain is drawn from a study of neurological immune-mediated disorders. This clonotype showed up many times. The cDNA was synthesized by 5'RACE incorporating 10-nucleotide random UMIs. TCRdb used MiXCR to reprocess the 5' RACE reads, holding one entry per CDR3 protein. This sample carries under 90,000 distinct CDR3 sequences, under 4.5% of them seen once, and the ten largest clones take less than 3%. Unsorted libraries were prepared from 2 million PBMCs that had been stored at -80 C. Sequenced input: PBMCs. This clonotype was obtained from a woman between 50 and 59 years old with multiple sclerosis.

The CDR3 DNA sequence: TGTGCCAGCAGTTCGCTCGGGAGGGATGCCAATGAGCAGTTCTTC. Its translation is CASSSLGRDANEQFF. This chain links TRBV6-5 with TRBJ2-1, with 8 nucleotides matching TRBD2. The junction had 8 bases not matched to a gene; V was cut back by 4 bases and J by 6 bases. CDR1 and CDR2 from the germline V gene are MNHEY and SVGAGI. There are 15 residues in the CDR3.